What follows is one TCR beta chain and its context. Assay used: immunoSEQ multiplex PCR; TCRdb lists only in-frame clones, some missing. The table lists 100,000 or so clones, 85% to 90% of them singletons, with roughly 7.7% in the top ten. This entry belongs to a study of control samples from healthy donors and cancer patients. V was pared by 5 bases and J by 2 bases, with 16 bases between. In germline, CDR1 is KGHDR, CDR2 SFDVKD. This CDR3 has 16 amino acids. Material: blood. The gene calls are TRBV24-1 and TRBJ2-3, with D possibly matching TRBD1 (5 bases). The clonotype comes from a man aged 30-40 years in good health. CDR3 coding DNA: TGTGCCACCAGTGCAAGGGATCAGGGTTTCACAGATACGCAGTATTTT. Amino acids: CATSARDQGFTDTQYF.